These T cell receptor beta chains were read from a single sample in a study of blood T cell repertoires in COVID-19. The protocol was immunoSEQ multiplex PCR, while the TCRdb copy is restricted to in-frame clones and leaves out a portion. The sample has roughly 28,000 clones, over 80% seen once. Sequenced material: peripheral blood. The receptors originated from a man in his 70s with acute or convalescent COVID-19. Both conserved end residues are part of each CDR3. Each record gives: J gene, V gene, clone size, D gene, CDR3 DNA, CDR3 protein. D genes are given only for firm matches. Clone size is not always given. Where it is, it says once, few, many or a class for expanded clones.

J gene: TRBJ1-1; V gene: TRBV11-2; clone size: few; D gene: .; CDR3 DNA: TGTGCCAGCAGCTCCCCGACTGTCGTCTACACTGAAGCTTTCTTT; CDR3 protein: CASSSPTVVYTEAFF
J gene: TRBJ2-3; V gene: TRBV6-5; clone size: once; D gene: TRBD2; CDR3 DNA: TGTGCCGTCGGCGCGGGGGGGCCTTGGAATACGCAGTATTTT; CDR3 protein: CAVGAGGPWNTQYF
J gene: TRBJ2-1; V gene: TRBV24-1; clone size: .; D gene: TRBD2; CDR3 DNA: TGTGCCACCCGGGGGGGCGGGAACGACAATGAGCAGTTCTTC; CDR3 protein: CATRGGGNDNEQFF
J gene: TRBJ2-5; V gene: TRBV21-1; clone size: .; D gene: .; CDR3 DNA: TGTGCCAGCAGCAAAGCTCGACGCGGGGGCCTGAGCCAAGAGACCCAGTACTTC; CDR3 protein: CASSKARRGGLSQETQYF
J gene: TRBJ1-2; V gene: TRBV9; clone size: .; D gene: .; CDR3 DNA: TGTGCCAGCAGTTCGGACAGTCTTAACTATGGCTACACCTTC; CDR3 protein: CASSSDSLNYGYTF
J gene: TRBJ1-3; V gene: TRBV3-1/TRBV3-2; clone size: .; D gene: TRBD1; CDR3 DNA: TGTGCCAGCAGCCAAGATGGAAGGGGGCGAAACACCATATATTTT; CDR3 protein: CASSQDGRGRNTIYF
J gene: TRBJ2-3; V gene: TRBV7-2; clone size: .; D gene: .; CDR3 DNA: TGTGCCAGCAGCTTAGGGCCCGCAGATACGCAGTATTTT; CDR3 protein: CASSLGPADTQYF
J gene: TRBJ2-7; V gene: TRBV3-1/TRBV3-2; clone size: .; D gene: .; CDR3 DNA: TGTGCCAGCAGCCCGACAGCTTACGAGCAGTACTTC; CDR3 protein: CASSPTAYEQYF
J gene: TRBJ2-2; V gene: TRBV11-2; clone size: .; D gene: .; CDR3 DNA: TGTGCCAGCAGCTCAGGGACACAGCTAGCTGGGGGCACCGGGGAGCTGTTTTTT; CDR3 protein: CASSSGTQLAGGTGELFF
J gene: TRBJ2-1; V gene: TRBV6-1; clone size: once; D gene: TRBD2; CDR3 DNA: TGTGCCAGCAGTGATGAGTTTAGCGGGACCTACAATGAGCAGTTCTTC; CDR3 protein: CASSDEFSGTYNEQFF
J gene: TRBJ2-7; V gene: TRBV2; clone size: .; D gene: TRBD2; CDR3 DNA: TGTGCCAGCAGACCACCGGGACTAGCGGAATACGAGCAGTACTTC; CDR3 protein: CASRPPGLAEYEQYF
J gene: TRBJ2-1; V gene: TRBV6-2/TRBV6-3; clone size: .; D gene: TRBD2; CDR3 DNA: TGTGCCAGCAGTTACTCGATAGCGGGGGGCTTTCCTAACAATGAGCAGTTCTTC; CDR3 protein: CASSYSIAGGFPNNEQFF
J gene: TRBJ1-1; V gene: TRBV6-5; clone size: .; D gene: .; CDR3 DNA: TGTGCCAGCCGGGATTGGACAGTTAACACTGAAGCTTTCTTT; CDR3 protein: CASRDWTVNTEAFF
J gene: TRBJ2-7; V gene: TRBV18; clone size: .; D gene: TRBD1; CDR3 DNA: TGTGCCAGCTCTCGGGACAGCGAAACAGACGAGCAGTACTTC; CDR3 protein: CASSRDSETDEQYF
J gene: TRBJ2-5; V gene: TRBV15; clone size: .; D gene: TRBD1; CDR3 DNA: TGTGCCACCAGCAGAGTCGGGACAGGGAGGGAAGAGACCCAGTACTTC; CDR3 protein: CATSRVGTGREETQYF
J gene: TRBJ2-7; V gene: TRBV30; clone size: .; D gene: .; CDR3 DNA: TGTGCCTGGAGTGGCCGGCGGCCTGGGGCAGGGGGGACGGGAGAGCAGTACTTC; CDR3 protein: CAWSGRRPGAGGTGEQYF
J gene: TRBJ1-5; V gene: TRBV7-9; clone size: .; D gene: .; CDR3 DNA: TGTGCCAGCAGCGCAGGGCCGGCAGTATATCAGCCCCAGCATTTT; CDR3 protein: CASSAGPAVYQPQHF
J gene: TRBJ2-3; V gene: TRBV11-1; clone size: .; D gene: .; CDR3 DNA: TGTGCCAGCAGCCCTGGTGTGGGGGCGCGAGATACGCAGTATTTT; CDR3 protein: CASSPGVGARDTQYF
J gene: TRBJ2-1; V gene: TRBV12-3/TRBV12-4; clone size: .; D gene: .; CDR3 DNA: TGTGCCAGCAGTTCAACAACAGCTAATGAGCAGTTCTTC; CDR3 protein: CASSSTTANEQFF
J gene: TRBJ2-3; V gene: TRBV9; clone size: .; D gene: .; CDR3 DNA: TGTGCCAGCAGCACACGTCCGAAAGCGGATTCTAGCACAGATACGCAGTATTTT; CDR3 protein: CASSTRPKADSSTDTQYF
J gene: TRBJ2-7; V gene: TRBV10-1; clone size: .; D gene: .; CDR3 DNA: TGCGCCGAGAGGGGGAAACATACCTACGAGCAGTACTTC; CDR3 protein: CAERGKHTYEQYF
J gene: TRBJ1-1; V gene: TRBV5-6; clone size: once; D gene: .; CDR3 DNA: TGTGCCAGCAGCTTCAGTGTAGAAGCTTTCTTT; CDR3 protein: CASSFSVEAFF
J gene: TRBJ1-6; V gene: TRBV2; clone size: .; D gene: TRBD1; CDR3 DNA: TGTGCCAGCAGTGTAGGGACAGCCAATTCACCCCTCCACTTT; CDR3 protein: CASSVGTANSPLHF
J gene: TRBJ2-1; V gene: TRBV3-1/TRBV3-2; clone size: .; D gene: .; CDR3 DNA: TGTGCCAGCACCCCTGGCGGGGACTCACCCTACAATGAGCAGTTCTTC; CDR3 protein: CASTPGGDSPYNEQFF
J gene: TRBJ1-1; V gene: TRBV18; clone size: .; D gene: .; CDR3 DNA: TGTGCCAGCTCACCAATCGGGACACGAGTATCAGCTTTCTTT; CDR3 protein: CASSPIGTRVSAFF
J gene: TRBJ1-4; V gene: TRBV4-3; clone size: .; D gene: .; CDR3 DNA: TGCGCCAGCAGCCACGCGGGGTCTACTAATGAAAAACTGTTTTTT; CDR3 protein: CASSHAGSTNEKLFF
J gene: TRBJ2-2; V gene: TRBV2; clone size: .; D gene: .; CDR3 DNA: TGTGCCAGCAGGAGACTTCTCAACACCGGGGAGCTGTTTTTT; CDR3 protein: CASRRLLNTGELFF
J gene: TRBJ1-2; V gene: TRBV10-3; clone size: .; D gene: TRBD1; CDR3 DNA: TGTGCCATCAGCGCCGGGACAGGGAACTATGGCTACACCTTC; CDR3 protein: CAISAGTGNYGYTF
J gene: TRBJ1-1; V gene: TRBV9; clone size: .; D gene: .; CDR3 DNA: TGTGCCAGCAGCGTAGATAGCGGAGGCACTGAAGCTTTCTTT; CDR3 protein: CASSVDSGGTEAFF
J gene: TRBJ1-2; V gene: TRBV5-5; clone size: .; D gene: TRBD1; CDR3 DNA: TGTGCCAGCAGCCCGACAGGGGAGTATGGCTACACCTTC; CDR3 protein: CASSPTGEYGYTF
J gene: TRBJ1-5; V gene: TRBV6-4; clone size: .; D gene: .; CDR3 DNA: TGTGCCAGCAGTGCCGGCAGGAATCAGCCCCAGCATTTT; CDR3 protein: CASSAGRNQPQHF
J gene: TRBJ2-7; V gene: TRBV3-1/TRBV3-2; clone size: .; D gene: TRBD2; CDR3 DNA: TGTGCCAGCAGCCAAGGGATAGCGGGAGGTGGAGAGCAGTACTTC; CDR3 protein: CASSQGIAGGGEQYF
J gene: TRBJ1-4; V gene: TRBV28; clone size: .; D gene: TRBD1; CDR3 DNA: TGTGCCAGCAGTTTAGGGTATGGGACAGTAAATGAAAAACTGTTTTTT; CDR3 protein: CASSLGYGTVNEKLFF
J gene: TRBJ1-6; V gene: TRBV19; clone size: .; D gene: .; CDR3 DNA: TGTGCCAGTAGTCCGGGAGGCAATTCACCCCTCCACTTT; CDR3 protein: CASSPGGNSPLHF
J gene: TRBJ1-5; V gene: TRBV4-2; clone size: .; D gene: TRBD1; CDR3 DNA: TGTGCCAGCAGCCAAACGTCCGGGACAGGGGATCAGCCCCAGCATTTT; CDR3 protein: CASSQTSGTGDQPQHF
J gene: TRBJ2-2; V gene: TRBV5-1; clone size: few; D gene: .; CDR3 DNA: TGCGCCAGCAGCTTAGGTCCCTCCGGGTTCACCGGGGAGCTGTTTTTT; CDR3 protein: CASSLGPSGFTGELFF
J gene: TRBJ1-3; V gene: TRBV5-5; clone size: .; D gene: .; CDR3 DNA: TGTGCCAGCAGCTTTAGAACAGACTCTGGAAACACCATATATTTT; CDR3 protein: CASSFRTDSGNTIYF
J gene: TRBJ1-6; V gene: TRBV19; clone size: .; D gene: .; CDR3 DNA: TGTGCCACCTCGGACATTCGGAATTCACCCCTCCACTTT; CDR3 protein: CATSDIRNSPLHF
J gene: TRBJ2-6; V gene: TRBV5-4; clone size: .; D gene: .; CDR3 DNA: TGTGCCACCTTTTTAAACAGGATCCAGGGCTCTGGGGCCAACGTCCTGACTTTC; CDR3 protein: CATFLNRIQGSGANVLTF
J gene: TRBJ2-1; V gene: TRBV6-2/TRBV6-3; clone size: .; D gene: .; CDR3 DNA: TGTGCCAGCAGTTACTCCACAGTGCTGCAGCAGTTCTTC; CDR3 protein: CASSYSTVLQQFF
J gene: TRBJ2-3; V gene: TRBV19; clone size: .; D gene: .; CDR3 DNA: TGTGCCAGTAGTATAGCGGGGGGCCGCACAGATACGCAGTATTTT; CDR3 protein: CASSIAGGRTDTQYF
J gene: TRBJ1-1; V gene: TRBV7-8; clone size: once; D gene: .; CDR3 DNA: TGTGCCAGCAGCTTAAGTTCGGGGGATTACACTGAAGCTTTCTTT; CDR3 protein: CASSLSSGDYTEAFF
J gene: TRBJ1-1; V gene: TRBV27; clone size: .; D gene: TRBD1; CDR3 DNA: TGTGCCAGCAGAGGACAGGGGGAGGACACTGAAGCTTTCTTT; CDR3 protein: CASRGQGEDTEAFF
J gene: TRBJ2-2; V gene: TRBV5-1; clone size: .; D gene: .; CDR3 DNA: TGCGCCAGCAGCTTGGTACAGGGCACCGGGGAGCTGTTTTTT; CDR3 protein: CASSLVQGTGELFF
J gene: TRBJ2-1; V gene: TRBV15; clone size: .; D gene: TRBD2; CDR3 DNA: TGTGCCACCAGCAGTAGCGGGAGCCATCCGTCCGTTGAGCAGTTCTTC; CDR3 protein: CATSSSGSHPSVEQFF
J gene: TRBJ1-5; V gene: TRBV5-1; clone size: .; D gene: TRBD1; CDR3 DNA: TGCGCCAGCAGCTTAGGGACAGGGGCTCAGCCCCAGCATTTT; CDR3 protein: CASSLGTGAQPQHF